This T cell receptor (beta chain) is drawn from a study of sequential checkpoint blockade in melanoma. Overall study context: Arm A got nivolumab then ipilimumab; arm B the reverse, 1:1. Each arm's sequence ended with maintenance nivolumab.

Sample treatment: randomized to nivolumab then ipilimumab (arm A) or the reverse (arm B). Patients had received no earlier DNA-damaging chemotherapy. Live CD3+CD8+ CD19− CD56− cells were sorted from PBMCs. Assay used: immunoSEQ multiplex PCR; TCRdb lists only in-frame clones, some missing. The table has about 16,000 clones, around 94% seen once. The V gene's germline CDR1 is SGHVS and CDR2 FQNEAQ. Trimming left V 0 bases short and J 2 bases short, with 8 bases between. The length of the CDR3 is 15 residues. The sequence derives from a human donor with melanoma. The source was CD8+ T cells sorted from blood (inferred from file names), collected from a patient given nivolumab and ipilimumab in sequence. V gene TRBV7-8 combines with J gene TRBJ1-5, with D unclear. CDR3 region: CASSLAPIGNQPQHF. The CDR3 DNA follows: TGTGCCAGCAGCTTAGCGCCTATAGGCAATCAGCCCCAGCATTTT.